The 10 T cell receptor beta chains listed next were all sequenced from one sample in a study of breast tumors, draining lymph nodes, adjacent tissues. Via MiXCR, TCRdb re-called the multiplex PCR reads, giving one row per CDR3 protein. The sample includes roughly 120,000 distinct CDR3 sequences, 15% to 20% seen only once; the top ten take less than 4.5%. Axillary draining lymph nodes of breast cancer patients supplied the node samples. The specimen was axillary lymph node tissue. The receptors here all came from a female donor with breast cancer. Some clones in this sample may be carry-over from other donors' samples.

To note about this clonotype: This may stem from a read error, because a much larger clone lies one nucleotide away. This sequence joins TRBV6-5 and TRBJ1-2, with 7 bases matching TRBD1. The germline V gene encodes CDR1 MNHEY and CDR2 SVGAGI. The V gene end was trimmed by 8 bases and the J gene end by 4 bases; junction bases not matched to a gene: 13. The CDR3 runs 15 residues. The DNA for the CDR3 is TGTGCCAGCGGTCCCAGACAGGGAAACGTCTATGGCTACACCTTC. Translating it yields CASGPRQGNVYGYTF.

A few counts support this clonotype. A much larger clone lies a single base off, so this may be a read error. The chain uses TRBV2 and TRBJ1-5, with D possibly matching TRBD1 (6 bases). Germline V gene sequence: CDR1 SNHLY, CDR2 FYNNEI. V was pared by 3 bases and J by 6 bases, with 12 bases between. The CDR3 extends over 14 amino acids. The CDR3 region has the DNA TGTGCCAGCAGTGACAGCGGGGGCAGTCAGCCCCAGCATTTT. Encoded protein: CASSDSGGSQPQHF. The variable domain in full, with the rest retrieved from reference TRBV2 and TRBJ1-5, is EPEVTQTPSHQVTQMGQEVILRCVPISNHLYFYWYRQILGQKVEFLVSFYNNEISEKSEIFDDQFSVERPDGSNFTLKIRSTKLEDSAMYFCASSDSGGSQPQHFGDGTRLSIL.

This clonotype was found many times. The chain carries TRBV7-9 and TRBJ2-1, with D tentatively TRBD2 (6 bases). This CDR3 has 14 amino acids. Trimming shortened V by 3 bases and J by 9 bases, and 15 bases separated the two germline ends. The V gene's germline CDR1 is SEHNR and CDR2 FQNEAQ (reference sequence). CDR3 nucleotides: TGTGCCAGCAGCTTCCGGCCCGAGGAGGGTGAGCAGTTCTTC. Translated, it gives CASSFRPEEGEQFF.

Many counts were recorded for this clonotype. V and J are TRBV10-3 and TRBJ1-5; TRBD1 is a possible D gene (5 bases). Trimming removed 0 bases from V and 7 bases from J, with 13 bases in between. Per the germline V gene, CDR1 is ENHRY and CDR2 is SYGVKD. This CDR3 region has 15 residues. CDR3 sequence reads: CAISESLQGGQPQHF. CDR3 in DNA: TGTGCCATCAGTGAGTCGCTGCAGGGTGGCCAGCCCCAGCATTTT.

As regards this clonotype: Since a much larger clone is just one base distant, this may be a read error. The rearrangement links TRBV30 to TRBJ1-5, with 9 bases fitting TRBD1. Germline V gene data show CDR1 as GTSNPN and CDR2 as SVGIG (reference sequence). V was clipped by 5 bases and J by 7 bases; unmatched bases: 9. The CDR3 length is 14 residues. CDR3 sequence reads: CAWGTGQGGQPQHF. CDR3 in DNA: TGTGCCTGGGGTACGGGACAGGGAGGACAGCCCCAGCATTTT.

This clonotype was detected many times. The CDR3: CSPGTGPYEQYF. As DNA, the CDR3 is TGCAGTCCCGGGACAGGGCCCTACGAGCAGTACTTC. The genes are TRBV20-1 and TRBJ2-7, with TRBD1 identical over 9 bases. The CDR3 has 12 amino acids. The J segment lost 2 bases and the V segment lost 8 bases, leaving 4 bases of the junction unmatched. Germline CDR1 reads DFQATT; CDR2 reads SNEGSKA (reference sequence).

This clonotype is a singleton in its sample. The chain employs TRBV7-9 and TRBJ2-5; unclear D gene. CDR1 SEHNR and CDR2 FQNEAQ come from the germline V gene (reference sequence). The CDR3 runs to 14 residues. Deletions cut 2 bases from V and 1 base from J, with 8 bases between. In DNA form, the CDR3 reads TGTGCCAGCAGCTTAACAAACAGCCAAGAGACCCAGTACTTC. It yields the protein CASSLTNSQETQYF.

For this clonotype: This is likely a read error, given that the CDR3 carries no conserved phenylalanine or tryptophan at its end. The chain uses TRBV20-1 and TRBJ1-2; D unclear. V was clipped by 3 bases and J by 4 bases, with 21 bases between them. The CDR3 contains 16 residues. Germline CDR1 is DFQATT and CDR2 is SNEGSKA (reference sequence). CDR3 region: CSARDPPSLGPYGYTL. CDR3 nucleotide sequence: TGCAGTGCTAGGGATCCCCCAAGCTTAGGACCCTATGGCTACACCCTC.

On this clonotype: This may be a read error: a much more frequent sequence differs by one nucleotide. The chain employs TRBV6-2 or TRBV6-3 and TRBJ2-7; D unresolved. The CDR3 contains 12 residues. The ends were cut back, 5 bases at V and 5 bases at J, with 10 bases in the middle. Germline lookup yields CDR1 MNHEY and CDR2 SVGEGT. CDR3 amino acids: CASSRNIHEQYF. CDR3 bases: TGTGCCAGCAGTCGTAATATCCACGAGCAGTACTTC.

As to this clonotype: A read error is possible here, since a much larger clone lies one base away. This chain joins TRBV5-1 and TRBJ2-7; D may be TRBD1 (5 bases). The CDR3 length is 12 residues. CDR1 is SGHRS and CDR2 is YFSETQ in the germline V gene. CDR3 in amino acids: CAGSLIGDEQYF. In DNA form, the CDR3 reads TGCGCCGGCAGCTTGATAGGGGACGAGCAGTACTTC.